This TCR beta chain came from a study of cytomegalovirus exposure and HLA in healthy donors. Overall study results and limits: In a later analysis, TCR beta V- and J-gene trimming showed a link to a missense DCLRE1C variant. Later analysis suggested most CMV-associated TCR beta chains were HLA-restricted. Rarity held for most TCR sequences, but there were some public TCRs that occurred in many donors.

Both 60 Vbeta primers and 13 Jbeta primers went into the PCR. Profiled with immunoSEQ multiplex PCR; TCRdb holds only in-frame clones, not every one. The table lists about 89,000 clones, 76% of them singletons. Notes on this clone: Its antigen is as yet unknown.

The ends were cut back, 0 bases at V and 0 bases at J, with 6 bases in the middle. This CDR3 spans 16 amino acids. Germline loops: CDR1 LGHNA, CDR2 YNFKEQ. The chain uses TRBV4-2 and TRBJ2-6, with D tentatively TRBD2 (6 bases). This clonotype was obtained from a male donor in good health and CMV-seronegative. What was sequenced was PBMCs. The CDR3 coding sequence is TGTGCCAGCAGCCAAGAGCGGGGCTCTGGGGCCAACGTCCTGACTTTC. It yields the protein CASSQERGSGANVLTF.